This T cell receptor (beta chain) was captured in a study of T cell responses to AZD1222 COVID-19 vaccine. The study, taken as a whole, reports: Of the AZD1222 recipients, only five to seven were seropositive at baseline. Researchers took repertoire samples only after the peak T cell response had come. The study found Spike-specific TCR breadth and depth rose after two AZD1222 doses. There were mostly white British donors and more females than males, and clonal diversity was possibly underestimated.

Repertoires were generated with immunoSEQ multiplex PCR, while TCRdb's copy carries only in-frame clones and drops some. The data contain under 150,000 clones, 85% to 90% of them singletons. CDR3 length: 16 amino acids. Germline CDR1 LNHDA, CDR2 SQIVND (reference sequence). V lost 1 base and J lost 3, with 13 bases in between. As to this clone: The antigen is not known.

Specimen: peripheral blood, collected on day 0 of AZD1222 vaccination. The V and J genes are TRBV19 and TRBJ1-5; TRBD1 might be the D (5 bases). The sequence was collected from an adult in good health. The CDR3 DNA is TGTGCCAGTAGTATAGGGGGGGGGAGCAACAATCAGCCCCAGCATTTT. Translated, it gives CASSIGGGSNNQPQHF.